The TCR beta chain described here comes from a study of human T cells and chemical hapten exposure. About the study: Patch testing placed 0.01% DPC on the upper back, with readings at 6 days. Study-wide points: Expanded TCRs grouped into significantly more large CDR3 similarity clusters than controls produced. Counts of TCRs above 1 in 1000 frequency stayed unchanged with DPC sensitization.

Time point specified: patch test 3, about 24 weeks after DPC sensitization. Treatment denoted: therapeutic diphenylcyclopropenone sensitization with weekly scalp DPC. Blood was drawn before each patch test was applied. This CDR3 region has 17 residues. After removal of 7 bases from V and 5 bases from J, the junction contained 13 bases not matched to a gene. The germline gives CDR1 MDHEN, CDR2 SYDVKM. A single record per CDR3 protein comes from TCRdb applying MiXCR to the RACE reads. The table records roughly 97,000 distinct CDR3 sequences, about 28% of them present only once. This clonotype turned up a few times. The target antigen is unknown.

The chain combines TRBV28 with TRBJ1-5; 11 bases fit TRBD1. The sequenced sample was whole blood, obtained in connection with sensitization to the hapten diphenylcyclopropenone (DPC). This TCR came from a man between 40 and 49 years old with alopecia areata. Some clones in this sample may be carry-over from other donors' samples. The CDR3 protein is CASIPSPGTGGDQPQHF. DNA of the CDR3: TGTGCCAGCATTCCAAGTCCCGGGACAGGGGGTGATCAGCCCCAGCATTTT.